The clone carrying this T cell receptor beta chain has a handful of counts. These data are taken from a study of early T cells in non-severe SARS-CoV-2 infection. The CDR3 is made up of 17 amino acids. J gave up 5 bases and V 2 bases, and 7 bases lay outside the gene matches. The V gene's germline CDR1 is SNHLY and CDR2 FYNNEI. TCRdb re-called the 5' RACE reads with MiXCR, one entry per CDR3 protein. The data contain about 46,000 distinct CDR3 sequences, roughly 10% of them singletons. The sequence came from an adult who was a healthcare worker with PCR-confirmed SARS-CoV-2 infection or an uninfected control (not recorded which). The V call is TRBV2, the J call TRBJ2-1; 12 nucleotides match TRBD2. The sequenced sample was whole blood. CDR3 DNA: TGTGCCAGCAGTGAAATGGGGACTAGCGGGTACAACAATGAGCAGTTCTTC. It is translated as CASSEMGTSGYNNEQFF.